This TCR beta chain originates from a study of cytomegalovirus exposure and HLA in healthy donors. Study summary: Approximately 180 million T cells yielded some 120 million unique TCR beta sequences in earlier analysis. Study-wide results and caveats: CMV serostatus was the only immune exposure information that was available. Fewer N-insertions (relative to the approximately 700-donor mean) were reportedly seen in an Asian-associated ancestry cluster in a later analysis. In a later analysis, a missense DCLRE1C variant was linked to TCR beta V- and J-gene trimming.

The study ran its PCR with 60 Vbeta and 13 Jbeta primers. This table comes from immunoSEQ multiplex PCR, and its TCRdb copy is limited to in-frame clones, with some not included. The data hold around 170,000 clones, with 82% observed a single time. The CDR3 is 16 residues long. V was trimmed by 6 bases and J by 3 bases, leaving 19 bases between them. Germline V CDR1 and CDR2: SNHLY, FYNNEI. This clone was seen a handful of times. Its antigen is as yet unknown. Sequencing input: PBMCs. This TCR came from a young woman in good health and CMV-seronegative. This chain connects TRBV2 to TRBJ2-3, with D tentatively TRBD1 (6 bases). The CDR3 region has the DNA TGTGCCAGCAGGGACGGGACATCCATTAATACAGATACGCAGTATTTT. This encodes CASRDGTSINTDTQYF.